The sequence of this TCR beta chain was determined in a study of tumor-infiltrating lymphocytes in primary liver carcinoma. Germline values: CDR1 MDHEN, CDR2 SYDVKM. V lost 5 bases and J lost 4, with 17 bases in between. This CDR3 spans 15 amino acids. Production of TCR beta cDNA used approximately 0.55 ug total RNA together with a constant-region primer. It was through three nested multiplex PCR rounds of slightly modified ARM-PCR that TCR beta libraries arose. A C-beta reverse primer was combined with TRBV1-TRBV30 forward primers in the first two PCR rounds, and each round had about 10 cycles. MiXCR, applied by TCRdb to the multiplex PCR reads, yields one record per CDR3 protein. The data show some 200,000 distinct CDR3 sequences, about two thirds seen once. Broader study findings: Pairs of tumor regions overlapped more than tumor-adjacent and tumor-blood pairs did.

Turning to this clonotype: As yet, its antigen is unknown.

Blood RNA originated from unsorted whole blood, with germline DNA additionally extracted. The V gene is TRBV28, the J gene TRBJ2-5; D is unclear. Material: peripheral blood. This clonotype originated in a woman aged 60 to 75 with primary liver carcinoma and hepatitis B virus infection. The CDR3 spells CASSGTKPLGETQYF. CDR3 nucleotides: TGTGCCAGCAGTGGCACTAAGCCCCTGGGAGAGACCCAGTACTTC.